A single T cell receptor beta chain is shown here with its context. Germline is not matched at one junction end, which may reflect a read error. This record comes from a study of cytomegalovirus exposure and HLA in healthy donors. For the study at large: It was reported in a later analysis that the same platform had been used for the 90 to 150 validation repertoires as for the 666 first-cohort repertoires.

The CDR3 loop spans 16 amino acids. Germline CDR1 is KGHSH and CDR2 is LQKENI. TCRdb's copy holds only in-frame clones and misses some; the assay was immunoSEQ multiplex PCR. The repertoire holds tens of thousands of clones, with roughly 94% as singletons. The rearrangement uses TRBV18 and TRBJ2-7, with 15 positions matching TRBD2. The sequence came from a woman between 18 and 29 years old in good health and CMV-seropositive. Sequenced input: PBMCs. In nucleotides, the CDR3 is TGTGCCAGCTCTCCACAGGGACTAGCGGGAGGCGGTGAGCAGTACTTC. Protein: CASSPQGLAGGGEQYF.